This T cell receptor (beta chain) was profiled in a study of identical twins. This clonotype has more than one count but fewer than ten. Its target is not known. Each CDR3 protein is one row after TCRdb ran MiXCR on the 5' RACE reads. This sample yields about 660,000 distinct CDR3 sequences, of which over 8.5% are seen a single time; around 0.95% belongs to the top ten. Study-wide points: Cross-sectional statistical analysis, not tracking of the same donors, underpinned the conclusions.

Germline V gene data show CDR1 as SGHTA and CDR2 as FQGNSA. V was pared by 1 base and J by 0 bases, with 4 bases between. This CDR3 region has 15 residues. The same sample was also used in a study of yellow fever vaccine responses in identical twins.

The source is a woman younger than 30 in good health. The sequenced material came from PBMCs. The chain has TRBV7-2 and TRBJ2-6; D gene unclear. The CDR3 sequence: CASSLVFSGANVLTF. The CDR3 coding sequence is TGTGCCAGCAGCTTAGTGTTCTCTGGGGCCAACGTCCTGACTTTC.